The 18 T cell receptor beta chains given below trace back to one sample, sequenced in a study of blood T cell repertoires in COVID-19. Assay used: immunoSEQ multiplex PCR; TCRdb lists only in-frame clones, some missing. There are 320,000 or so clones in the sample; about 89% occur only once, and approximately 4.7% lies in the top ten. Sequencing was done on a sample of PBMCs or T cells enriched from blood (not recorded which). The receptor source for this set is a man between 60 and 70 years old who had recovered from COVID-19.

This clone was seen a few times. The chain combines TRBV19 with TRBJ2-7; D may be TRBD1 (6 bases). Germline assignment: CDR1 LNHDA and CDR2 SQIVND (reference sequence). V was clipped by 6 bases and J by 6 bases, with 21 bases between them. This CDR3 has 15 amino acids. CDR3 loop: CASSSFPGQDPEQYF. The CDR3 coding sequence is TGTGCCAGTAGCAGCTTCCCGGGACAAGATCCCGAGCAGTACTTC.

This chain uses TRBV20-1 with TRBJ2-7; 9 bases match TRBD1. Germline CDR1 DFQATT, CDR2 SNEGSKA (reference sequence). This CDR3 contains 11 residues. Written as DNA, the CDR3 is TGCAGAACAGGGGGCACCTACGAGCAGTACTTC. Translating gives CRTGGTYEQYF.

This clone appeared a single time. J is TRBJ1-1 and V is TRBV29-1; the D gene is possibly TRBD1 (6 bases). Germline CDR1 and CDR2: SQVTM and ANQGSEA. V dropped 6 bases and J dropped 0 bases, with 14 bases sitting between them. The CDR3 totals 14 residues. The CDR3 DNA follows: TGCAGCGTGACTACAGGGAACATGAACACTGAAGCTTTCTTT. This gives the protein CSVTTGNMNTEAFF.

The chain recombines TRBV10-1 with TRBJ2-6; a possible D gene is TRBD2 (5 bases). With 7 bases removed from V and 2 bases from J, the gap between germline ends came to 12 bases. The CDR3 covers 15 residues. From germline, CDR1 is WNHNN and CDR2 SYGVQD (reference sequence). The DNA for the CDR3 is TGCGCCAGCACCGGGATGAACACTGGGGCCAACGTCCTGACTTTC. Its translation: CASTGMNTGANVLTF.

CDR3 DNA sequence: TGTGCCAGTAGGGGGGCAGGGGGCCTTTATAGCAATCAGCCCCAGCATTTT. Its protein product is CASRGAGGLYSNQPQHF. The chain joins TRBV19 to TRBJ1-5; 8 bases match TRBD1. There are 17 residues in the CDR3. The ends lost 6 bases at V and 0 bases at J; junction bases unmatched: 10. Germline lookup yields CDR1 LNHDA and CDR2 SQIVND (reference sequence).

The CDR3 nucleotides are TGTGCCAGCAGCAAGGGACAGGGGGAGTCCTACGAGCAGTACTTC. It is translated as CASSKGQGESYEQYF. The chain has TRBV5-4 and TRBJ2-7, with TRBD1 matching 11 bases. J was trimmed by 1 base and V by 4 bases; bases with no gene match: 4. The CDR3 covers 15 residues. The V gene's germline CDR1 is SGHNT and CDR2 YYREEE (reference sequence).

The chain couples TRBV7-2 to TRBJ2-5; D ambiguous. From germline, CDR1 is SGHTA and CDR2 FQGNSA. This CDR3 contains 14 residues. Trimming took 4 bases from V and 5 from J, leaving 14 bases between them. Written as DNA, the CDR3 is TGTGCCAGCAGCTCAAATAGAGGCCGGGAGACCCAGTACTTC. It specifies CASSSNRGRETQYF. The complete variable domain, with remaining parts taken from reference TRBV7-2 and TRBJ2-5, reads GAGVSQSPSNKVTEKGKDVELRCDPISGHTALYWYRQSLGQGLEFLIYFQGNSAPDKSGLPSDRFSAERTGGSVSTLTIQRTQQEDSAVYLCASSSNRGRETQYFGPGTRLLVL.

The chain combines TRBV2 with TRBJ1-1; D is ambiguous. The CDR3 has 13 amino acids. V was pared by 6 bases and J by 8 bases, with 16 bases between. From germline, CDR1 is SNHLY and CDR2 FYNNEI. The CDR3 DNA is TGTGCCAGCAGGCCTGGCAGGATGGCCGAAGCTTTCTTT. Its protein is CASRPGRMAEAFF.

J is TRBJ1-2 and V is TRBV28, with D maybe TRBD1 (6 bases). V lost 5 bases, J lost 4 bases, and 17 bases lay in between. From germline, CDR1 is MDHEN and CDR2 SYDVKM. This CDR3 is 15 amino acids long. The CDR3 protein is CASSTFAGTSYGYTF. CDR3 bases: TGTGCCAGCAGTACCTTTGCCGGGACAAGCTATGGCTACACCTTC.

The J gene is TRBJ2-1, the V gene TRBV4-2; a possible D gene is TRBD2 (5 bases). The CDR3 sequence is 14 residues long. Germline loops: CDR1 LGHNA, CDR2 YNFKEQ. V was shortened by 4 bases and J by 9 bases, with 16 bases between the two germline ends. The CDR3 here is CASSRVVREGEQFF. The CDR3 bases are TGTGCCAGCAGCCGGGTCGTCAGAGAGGGTGAGCAGTTCTTC.

This chain connects TRBV3-1 (or the pseudogene TRBV3-2) to TRBJ2-5, with TRBD2 matching over 14 bases. Trimming at V came to 0 bases and at J to 4 bases, leaving 7 bases not matched to a gene. The germline gives CDR1 LGHDT, CDR2 YNNKEL (reference sequence). There are 18 residues in the CDR3. The CDR3 DNA reads as TGTGCCAGCAGCCAAGAAGTTCGTGGACTAGCGGGAGGAGAGACCCAGTACTTC. It codes for CASSQEVRGLAGGETQYF.

The J gene is TRBJ2-1, the V gene TRBV14, with D tentatively TRBD2 (6 bases). V dropped 4 bases and J dropped 8 bases, with 9 bases sitting between them. CDR1 SGHDN and CDR2 FVKESK come from the germline V gene. The CDR3 runs 12 residues. The CDR3 sequence: CASSLLAYEQFF. The DNA of the CDR3 is TGTGCCAGCAGCCTACTAGCTTATGAGCAGTTCTTC.

The CDR3: CASSFSNTGELFF. The CDR3 DNA follows: TGTGCCAGCAGCTTCTCGAACACCGGGGAGCTGTTTTTT. This chain connects TRBV7-2 to TRBJ2-2; D is ambiguous. V lost 3 bases and J 0 bases, leaving 2 bases between the germline ends. Germline V gene data show CDR1 as SGHTA and CDR2 as FQGNSA. The CDR3 loop spans 13 amino acids.

The V call is TRBV7-6, the J call TRBJ2-6; 8 bases are shared with TRBD1. Germline loops: CDR1 SGHVS, CDR2 FNYEAQ. V trimming: 9 bases; J trimming: 0 bases; junction bases outside the gene matches: 13. CDR3 length: 18 residues. The CDR3 region is CASGTYRGDSSGANVLTF. The CDR3 DNA reads TGTGCCAGTGGCACCTACAGGGGGGATAGCTCTGGGGCCAACGTCCTGACTTTC.

In its sample, this clone was seen once. The V gene is TRBV6-5, the J gene TRBJ1-2, with TRBD1 matching 8 bases. The CDR3 covers 14 residues. Germline V gene sequence: CDR1 MNHEY, CDR2 SVGAGI. The V segment lost 5 bases and the J segment 5 bases; nucleotides outside the gene matches: 7. This chain's CDR3 is CASSSRGPGYGYTF. The CDR3 nucleotides read TGTGCCAGCAGTAGCAGGGGGCCCGGGTATGGCTACACCTTC.

V gene TRBV7-2 combines with J gene TRBJ2-1, with TRBD2 matching 8 bases. This CDR3 has 17 residues. CDR1 is SGHTA, CDR2 FQGNSA, per germline. The ends lost 4 bases at V and 0 bases at J; junction bases unmatched: 8. The CDR3 DNA follows: TGTGCCAGCAGCTCTCTACTAGCGGACGACTCCTACAATGAGCAGTTCTTC. It codes for CASSSLLADDSYNEQFF.

The rearrangement links TRBV7-2 to TRBJ2-7; no reliable D call. Germline-derived CDR1 and CDR2 are SGHTA and FQGNSA. This CDR3 is built from 13 residues. V was cut by 2 bases and J by 2 bases, with 7 bases left in between. The CDR3: CASSLHTTYEQYF. As DNA, the CDR3 is TGTGCCAGCAGCTTACACACTACCTACGAGCAGTACTTC.

This chain uses TRBV5-1 with TRBJ2-7, with 10 positions matching TRBD2. Unmatched junction bases numbered 3, after V lost 1 base and J lost 2 bases. Per the germline V gene, CDR1 is SGHRS and CDR2 is YFSETQ. This CDR3 has 15 residues. The DNA of the CDR3 is TGCGCCAGCAGCTTGATACTAGCGGGGACCTACGAGCAGTACTTC. Translated: CASSLILAGTYEQYF.